This T cell receptor (beta chain) comes out of a study of PD-1 blockade in classical Hodgkin lymphoma. Regarding the study as a whole: Compared with healthy donors, newly diagnosed patients reportedly showed lower baseline TCR diversity.

There are 15 residues in the CDR3. The V gene end was trimmed by 0 bases and the J gene end by 10 bases; junction bases not matched to a gene: 9. Germline V lookup: CDR1 WNHNN, CDR2 SYGVQD (reference sequence). Assay: immunoSEQ multiplex PCR; the TCRdb copy retains only in-frame clones and omits some. The table shows about 25,000 clones, with about 80% occurring only once. As to this clone: The target antigen is unknown.

Patients all relapsed after autologous stem cell transplantation, and there was variation in brentuximab vedotin exposure. This chain connects TRBV10-1 to TRBJ2-3; TRBD2 matches 8 bases. The TCR sequence derives from a human donor with classical Hodgkin lymphoma. Sequenced material: peripheral blood mononuclear cells (PBMCs), taken at baseline. DNA of the CDR3: TGCGCCAGCAGTGAGTCCGGCGGGGGGCCGCGCGCGCAGTATTTT. This gives the protein CASSESGGGPRAQYF.